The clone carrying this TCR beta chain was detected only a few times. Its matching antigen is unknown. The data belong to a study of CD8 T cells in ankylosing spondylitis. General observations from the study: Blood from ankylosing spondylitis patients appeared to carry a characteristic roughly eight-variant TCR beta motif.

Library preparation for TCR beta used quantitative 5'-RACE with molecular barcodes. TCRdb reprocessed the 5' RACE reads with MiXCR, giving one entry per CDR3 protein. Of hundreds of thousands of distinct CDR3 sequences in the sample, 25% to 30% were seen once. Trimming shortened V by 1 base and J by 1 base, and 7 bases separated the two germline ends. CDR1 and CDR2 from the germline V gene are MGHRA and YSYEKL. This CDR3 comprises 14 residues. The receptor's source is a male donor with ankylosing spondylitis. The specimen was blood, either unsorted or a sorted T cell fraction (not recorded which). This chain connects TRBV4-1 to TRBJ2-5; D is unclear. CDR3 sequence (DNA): TGCGCCAGCAGCCAAGTAGGTAGCCAAGAGACCCAGTACTTC. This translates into CASSQVGSQETQYF.